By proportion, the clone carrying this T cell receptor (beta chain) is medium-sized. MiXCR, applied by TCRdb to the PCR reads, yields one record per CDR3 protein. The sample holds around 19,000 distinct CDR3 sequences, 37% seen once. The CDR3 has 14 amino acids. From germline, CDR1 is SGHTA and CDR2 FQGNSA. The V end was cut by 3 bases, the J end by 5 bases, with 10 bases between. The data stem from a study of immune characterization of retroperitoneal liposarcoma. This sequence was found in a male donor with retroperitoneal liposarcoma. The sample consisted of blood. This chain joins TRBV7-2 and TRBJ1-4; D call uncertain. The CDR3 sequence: CASSLDRSNEKLFF. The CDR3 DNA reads TGTGCCAGCAGCTTGGACCGCTCAAATGAAAAACTGTTTTTT.